This T cell receptor (beta chain) was retrieved from a study of T-cell reconstitution after alpha-beta-depleted transplantation in children. Unique molecular identifiers tagged the TCRbeta library. TCRdb itself ran the PCR reads through MiXCR, one entry per CDR3 protein. The repertoire holds 900,000 or so distinct CDR3 sequences, 16% seen once, with about 4.6% in the top ten. This clonotype was recorded a few times. This CDR3 is built from 15 residues. V was clipped by 3 bases and J by 3 bases; unmatched bases: 6. CDR1 and CDR2 from the germline V gene are SGHAT and FQNNGV. This sample comprised PBMCs, mostly from graft donor cells, obtained 360 days after TCRalphabeta/CD19-depleted stem cell transplant. This clonotype originated in a male patient younger than 18 who had a stem cell transplant for acute lymphoblastic leukemia, so the T cells may come from the graft donor. The chain has TRBV11-2 and TRBJ2-7, with 9 bases that match TRBD1. CDR3 in amino acids: CASSFWTGVRYEQYF. The CDR3 coding sequence is TGTGCCAGCAGCTTTTGGACAGGGGTTCGCTACGAGCAGTACTTC.